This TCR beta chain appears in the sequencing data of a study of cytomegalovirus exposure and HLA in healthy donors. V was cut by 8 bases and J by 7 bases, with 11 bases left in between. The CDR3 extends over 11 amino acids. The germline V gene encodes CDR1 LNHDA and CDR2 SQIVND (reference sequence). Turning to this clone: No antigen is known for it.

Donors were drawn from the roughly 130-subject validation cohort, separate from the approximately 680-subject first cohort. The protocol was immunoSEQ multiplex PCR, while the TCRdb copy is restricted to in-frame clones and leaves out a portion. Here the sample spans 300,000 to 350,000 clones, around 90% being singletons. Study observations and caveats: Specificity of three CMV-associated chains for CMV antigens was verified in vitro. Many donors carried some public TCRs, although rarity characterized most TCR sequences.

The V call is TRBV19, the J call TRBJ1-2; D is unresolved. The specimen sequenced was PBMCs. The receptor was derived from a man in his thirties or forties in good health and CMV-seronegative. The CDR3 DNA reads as TGTGCCAGTTCGTCCCCGGGTGGCTACACCTTC. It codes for CASSSPGGYTF.